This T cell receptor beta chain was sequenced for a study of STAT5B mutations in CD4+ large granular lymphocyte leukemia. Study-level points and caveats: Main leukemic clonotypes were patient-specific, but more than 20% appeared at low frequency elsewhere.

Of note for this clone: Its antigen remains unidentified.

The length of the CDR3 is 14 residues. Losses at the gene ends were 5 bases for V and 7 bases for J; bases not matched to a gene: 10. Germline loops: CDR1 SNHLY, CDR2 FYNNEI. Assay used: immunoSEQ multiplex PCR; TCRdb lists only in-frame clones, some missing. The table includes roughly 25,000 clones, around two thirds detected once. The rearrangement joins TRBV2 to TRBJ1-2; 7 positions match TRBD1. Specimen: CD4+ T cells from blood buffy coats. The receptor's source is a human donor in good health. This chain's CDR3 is CASSNRQGFSGYTF. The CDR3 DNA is TGTGCCAGCAGTAATCGACAGGGTTTTAGTGGCTACACCTTC. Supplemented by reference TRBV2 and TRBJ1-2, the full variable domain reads EPEVTQTPSHQVTQMGQEVILRCVPISNHLYFYWYRQILGQKVEFLVSFYNNEISEKSEIFDDQFSVERPDGSNFTLKIRSTKLEDSAMYFCASSNRQGFSGYTFGSGTRLTVV.